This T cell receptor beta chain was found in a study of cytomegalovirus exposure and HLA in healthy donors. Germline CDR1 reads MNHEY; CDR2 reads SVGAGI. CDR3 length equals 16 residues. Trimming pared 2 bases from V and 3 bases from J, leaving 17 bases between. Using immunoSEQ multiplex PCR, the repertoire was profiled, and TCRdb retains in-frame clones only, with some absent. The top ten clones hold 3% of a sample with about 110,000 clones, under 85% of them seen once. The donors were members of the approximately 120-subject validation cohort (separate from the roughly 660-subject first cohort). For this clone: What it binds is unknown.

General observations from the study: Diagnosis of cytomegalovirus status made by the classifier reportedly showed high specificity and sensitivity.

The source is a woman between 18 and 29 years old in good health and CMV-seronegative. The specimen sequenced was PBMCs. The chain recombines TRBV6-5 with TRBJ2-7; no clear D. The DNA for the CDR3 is TGTGCCAGCAGTTACGGGTACGCGGCCTCCGGCTACGAGCAGTACTTC. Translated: CASSYGYAASGYEQYF.